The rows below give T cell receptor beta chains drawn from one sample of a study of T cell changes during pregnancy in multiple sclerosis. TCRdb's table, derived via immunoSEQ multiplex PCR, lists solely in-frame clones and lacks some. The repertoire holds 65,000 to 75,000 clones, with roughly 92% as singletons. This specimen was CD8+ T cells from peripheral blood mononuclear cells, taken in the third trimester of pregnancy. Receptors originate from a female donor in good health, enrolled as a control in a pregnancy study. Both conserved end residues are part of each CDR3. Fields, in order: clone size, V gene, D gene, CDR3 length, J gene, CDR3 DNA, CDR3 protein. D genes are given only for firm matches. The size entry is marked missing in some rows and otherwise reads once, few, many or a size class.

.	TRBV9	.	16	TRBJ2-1	TGTGCCAGCAGCGGGGGGGGCTTAAGCTCCTACAATGAGCAGTTCTTC	CASSGGGLSSYNEQFF
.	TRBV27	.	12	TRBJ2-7	TGTGCCACCGTATCGGGGACCTACGAGCAGTACTTC	CATVSGTYEQYF
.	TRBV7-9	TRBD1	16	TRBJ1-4	TGTGCCAGCAGCGAGAAGCAGGGGGCGTTAAATGAAAAACTGTTTTTT	CASSEKQGALNEKLFF
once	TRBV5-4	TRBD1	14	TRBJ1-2	TGTGCCAGCAGCTCAACAGGGGATAGGGGTGGCTACACCTTC	CASSSTGDRGGYTF
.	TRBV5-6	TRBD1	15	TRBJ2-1	TGTGCCAGCAGCTGGCCCCTCGGGACAGTTCGTGAGCAGTTCTTC	CASSWPLGTVREQFF
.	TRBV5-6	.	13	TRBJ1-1	TGTGCCAGCGAGGTGGGGGGAGGCACTGAAGCTTTCTTT	CASEVGGGTEAFF
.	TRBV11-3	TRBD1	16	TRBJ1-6	TGTGCCAGCAGCCGCTTTGCGACAGGGGGTTATTCACCCCTCCACTTT	CASSRFATGGYSPLHF
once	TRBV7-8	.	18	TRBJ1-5	TGTGCCAGCAGCCCGCGGACCCTTACGGGGGATCGCCATCAGCCCCAGCATTTT	CASSPRTLTGDRHQPQHF
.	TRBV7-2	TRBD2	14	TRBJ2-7	TGTGCCAGCAGCCAGACTAGCGGGGCCTACGAGCAGTACTTC	CASSQTSGAYEQYF
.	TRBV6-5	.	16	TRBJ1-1	TGTGCCAGCAGTTACGACCAGGCGTTTATGAACACTGAAGCTTTCTTT	CASSYDQAFMNTEAFF
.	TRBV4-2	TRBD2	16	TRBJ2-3	TGTGCCAGCAGCCAAACTAGCGGACAGACTTTCGATACGCAGTATTTT	CASSQTSGQTFDTQYF
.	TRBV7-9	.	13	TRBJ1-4	TGTGCCAGCTGTCCAGGGGCAAGCGAAAAACTGTTTTTT	CASCPGASEKLFF
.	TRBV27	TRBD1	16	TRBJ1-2	TGTGCCAGCAGTTTTAGACAACAGGGGGCGCAGGATGGCTACACCTTC	CASSFRQQGAQDGYTF
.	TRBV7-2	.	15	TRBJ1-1	TGTGCCAGCAGCCCTGCGGGGTTTCGGAGCACTGAAGCTTTCTTT	CASSPAGFRSTEAFF
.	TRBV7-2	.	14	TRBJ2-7	TGTGCCAGCAGCTTAGGGGCGGGGGCAGGCGAGCAGTACTTC	CASSLGAGAGEQYF
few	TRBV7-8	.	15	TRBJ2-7	TGTGCCAGCAGCGAAGGTGGGGGGAGCTCCTACGAGCAGTACTTC	CASSEGGGSSYEQYF
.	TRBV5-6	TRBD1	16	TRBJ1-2	TGTGCCAGTACCGGGACAGGGACGCAGAGAGGTGATGGCTACACCTTC	CASTGTGTQRGDGYTF
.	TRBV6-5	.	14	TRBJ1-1	TGTGCCAGCAGCCCCGGGACACTTTACACTGAAGCTTTCTTT	CASSPGTLYTEAFF
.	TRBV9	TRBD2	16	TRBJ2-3	TGTGCCAGCAGCGACCTAGCGGGGGGGCTCACAGATACGCAGTATTTT	CASSDLAGGLTDTQYF
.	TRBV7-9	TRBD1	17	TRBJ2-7	TGTGCCAGCAGCGCGACACCGGGACAGGGCCTGACCTACGAGCAGTACTTC	CASSATPGQGLTYEQYF
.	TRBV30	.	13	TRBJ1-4	TGTGCCTGGGGGGACATTCCGAGCGAAAAACTGTTTTTT	CAWGDIPSEKLFF
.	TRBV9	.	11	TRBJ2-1	TGTGCCAGCAGCGGGGGCTTTGAGCAGTTCTTC	CASSGGFEQFF
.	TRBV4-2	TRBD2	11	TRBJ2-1	TGTGCCAGCAGCCAGGCCGGGACTAGCTTCTTC	CASSQAGTSFF
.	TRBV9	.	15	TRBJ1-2	TGTGCCAGCAGCGTAGGGACCGCGGGGGGTTATGGCTACACCTTC	CASSVGTAGGYGYTF
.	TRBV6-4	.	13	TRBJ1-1	TGTGCCAGCAGTGATCAGGCTGACACTGAAGCTTTCTTT	CASSDQADTEAFF
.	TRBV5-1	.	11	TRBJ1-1	TGCGCCAGCAACAACATGGCTGAAGCTTTCTTT	CASNNMAEAFF
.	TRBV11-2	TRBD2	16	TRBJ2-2	TGTGCCAGCAGTACTTGGGCGGGGGGGAACACCGGGGAGCTGTTTTTT	CASSTWAGGNTGELFF
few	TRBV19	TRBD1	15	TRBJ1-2	TGTGCCAGTAGTGGCCGGACAGGGCCTTTCTATGGCTACACCTTC	CASSGRTGPFYGYTF
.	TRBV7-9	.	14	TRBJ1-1	TGTGCCAGCACGAAACCGGGGGGGCCAACTGAAGCTTTCTTT	CASTKPGGPTEAFF
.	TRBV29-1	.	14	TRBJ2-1	TGCAGCGTTGAAGGATGGACTGCTCAAAATGAGCAGTTCTTC	CSVEGWTAQNEQFF
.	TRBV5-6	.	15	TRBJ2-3	TGTGCCAGCAGCTTGGGAGGGGGAGTCACAGATACGCAGTATTTT	CASSLGGGVTDTQYF
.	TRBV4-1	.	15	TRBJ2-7	TGCGCCAGCAGCCAATCCCCGACAGACCCCTACGAGCAGTACTTC	CASSQSPTDPYEQYF
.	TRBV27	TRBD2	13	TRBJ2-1	TGTGCCAGCAGTTTAGGACTAGCGGATGAGCAGTTCTTC	CASSLGLADEQFF
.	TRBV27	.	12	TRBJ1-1	TGTGCCAGCAGGGGGGGGCGTACTGAAGCTTTCTTT	CASRGGRTEAFF
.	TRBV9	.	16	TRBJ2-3	TGTGCCAGCAGCGTGACAAGACAGCCCGATCTAGATACGCAGTATTTT	CASSVTRQPDLDTQYF
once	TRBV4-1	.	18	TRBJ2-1	TGCGCCAGCAGCCAAGGACCGGAACAGATTAGCTCCTACAATGAGCAGTTCTTC	CASSQGPEQISSYNEQFF
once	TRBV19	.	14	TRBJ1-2	TGTGCCAGTAGTATCCAACTCGCAGGGTCCGGCTACACCTTC	CASSIQLAGSGYTF
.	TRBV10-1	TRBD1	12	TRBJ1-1	TGCGCCAGCAGAAAGGGGGCGTCTGAAGCTTTCTTT	CASRKGASEAFF
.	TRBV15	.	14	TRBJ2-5	TGTGCCACCAGCAGAGATAAGGGGTCAGAGACCCAGTACTTC	CATSRDKGSETQYF
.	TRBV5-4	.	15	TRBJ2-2	TGTGCCAGCAGCTTAAGGGGTGTCATGACCGGGGAGCTGTTTTTT	CASSLRGVMTGELFF
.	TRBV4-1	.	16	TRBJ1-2	TGCGCCAGCAGCCAAGAAGCAGGGATCGGCCTTTATGGCTACACCTTC	CASSQEAGIGLYGYTF
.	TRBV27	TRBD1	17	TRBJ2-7	TGTGCCAGCAGTTTAGGGGCCGGGACAGGGTTTTCCGACGAGCAGTACTTC	CASSLGAGTGFSDEQYF
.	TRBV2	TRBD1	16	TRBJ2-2	TGTGCCAGCAGTGGATGGGGACAGGGTAACACCGGGGAGCTGTTTTTT	CASSGWGQGNTGELFF
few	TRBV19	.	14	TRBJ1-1	TGTGCCAGTAGTGACTCCACCGTGAGGACTGAAGCTTTCTTT	CASSDSTVRTEAFF
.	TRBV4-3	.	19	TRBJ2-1	TGCGCCAGCAGCCAGGGTCACTCCGGGGGAGCGCAGGCCTACAATGAGCAGTTCTTC	CASSQGHSGGAQAYNEQFF
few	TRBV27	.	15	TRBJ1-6	TGTGCCAGCAGTTTATCGGGGGGAGCTTATTCACCCCTCCACTTT	CASSLSGGAYSPLHF
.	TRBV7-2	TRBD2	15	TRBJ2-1	TGTGCCAGCAGCACTAACCGGGACTACTACAATGAGCAGTTCTTC	CASSTNRDYYNEQFF
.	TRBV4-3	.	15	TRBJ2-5	TGCGCCAGCAGTAGGCTCATAGCGGTCCAAGAGACCCAGTACTTC	CASSRLIAVQETQYF
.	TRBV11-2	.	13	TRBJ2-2	TGTGCCAGCAGCTTAGGCGTCCCCGGGGAGCTGTTTTTT	CASSLGVPGELFF
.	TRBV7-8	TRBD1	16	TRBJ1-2	TGTGCCAGCAGCTTCGTCCAGGGGGTAGCGGACTATGGCTACACCTTC	CASSFVQGVADYGYTF
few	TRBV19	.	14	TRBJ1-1	TGTGCCAGTAGTATAGATCTTGAGGACACTGAAGCTTTCTTT	CASSIDLEDTEAFF
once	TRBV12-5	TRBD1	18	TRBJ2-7	TGTGCTAGTGGTCCCGGACAGGGGCCGATAAAGGACTATAGTGAGCAGTACTTC	CASGPGQGPIKDYSEQYF
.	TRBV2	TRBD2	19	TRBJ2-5	TGTGCCAGCAGTGGACTAGCGGCGAAAAACGGGTATAATCAAGAGACCCAGTACTTC	CASSGLAAKNGYNQETQYF
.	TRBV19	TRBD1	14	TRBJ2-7	TGTGCCAGTAGTCCCGGGACAGGGGGGTACGAGCAGTACTTC	CASSPGTGGYEQYF
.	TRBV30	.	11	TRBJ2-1	TGTGCCTGGAGTGCCGACAATGAGCAGTTCTTC	CAWSADNEQFF
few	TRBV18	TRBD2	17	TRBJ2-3	TGTGCCAGCTCACCGGTGATGGGAGCGGGGGATACAGATACGCAGTATTTT	CASSPVMGAGDTDTQYF
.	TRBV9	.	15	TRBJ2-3	TGTGCCAGCAGCGTGATGGGGGGGGCCGCAGATACGCAGTATTTT	CASSVMGGAADTQYF
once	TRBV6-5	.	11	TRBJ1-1	TGTGCCAGCAGCCATGGGACAGAAGCTTTCTTT	CASSHGTEAFF
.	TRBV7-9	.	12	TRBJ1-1	TGTGCCAGCAGCCTGACAGCTTGGGAAGCTTTCTTT	CASSLTAWEAFF
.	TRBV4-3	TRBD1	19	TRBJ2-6	TGCGCCAGCAGCCAAGTGATCGGACAGGGGGCGTTTGGGGCCAACGTCCTGACTTTC	CASSQVIGQGAFGANVLTF